This T cell receptor (beta chain) was sequenced in a study of cytomegalovirus exposure and HLA in healthy donors. This CDR3 has 16 residues. V gave up 4 bases and J gave up 4 bases, with 17 bases separating them. Germline V CDR1 and CDR2: SGHRS, YFSETQ. PCR was performed using 60 Vbeta and 13 Jbeta primers. Measured with immunoSEQ multiplex PCR; TCRdb has only the in-frame clones, and not every one. The sample gives some 120,000 clones, 75% of which show up once; around 1.5% is in the top ten. The specimen was PBMCs. This chain connects TRBV5-1 to TRBJ2-2, with D tentatively TRBD1 (7 bases). The sequence was collected from a woman in her late teens or twenties in good health and CMV-seronegative. The chain's CDR3 is CASSPDAGQSTGELFF. The CDR3 nucleotides read TGCGCCAGCAGCCCGGACGCGGGACAGTCCACCGGGGAGCTGTTTTTT.